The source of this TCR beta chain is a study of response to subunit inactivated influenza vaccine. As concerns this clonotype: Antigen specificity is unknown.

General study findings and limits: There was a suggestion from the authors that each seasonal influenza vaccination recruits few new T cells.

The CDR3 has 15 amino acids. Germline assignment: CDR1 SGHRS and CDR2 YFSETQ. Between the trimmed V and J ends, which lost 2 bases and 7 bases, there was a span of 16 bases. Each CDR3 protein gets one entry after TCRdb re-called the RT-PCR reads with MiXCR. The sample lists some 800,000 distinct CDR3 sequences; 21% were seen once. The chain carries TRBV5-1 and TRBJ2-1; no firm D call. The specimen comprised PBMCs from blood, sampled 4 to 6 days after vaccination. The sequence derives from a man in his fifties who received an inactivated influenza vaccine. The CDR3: CASSFGGSTANEQFF. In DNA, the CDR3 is TGCGCCAGCAGCTTCGGCGGTTCCACTGCAAATGAGCAGTTCTTC.